The 11 T cell receptor beta chains listed next were all sequenced from one sample in a study of monozygotic twins with inflammatory bowel disease. With the 5' RACE reads reprocessed, TCRdb shows one record per CDR3 protein and no DNA. Recorded for this sample: a few hundred thousand distinct CDR3 sequences. Sample: blood. The receptors shown here come from a human donor with ulcerative colitis or Crohn's disease, or a healthy co-twin of an affected twin (not recorded which).

V and J are TRBV29-1 and TRBJ2-1; checking the TCRdb D call of TRBD1 is not possible without DNA. Germline V CDR1 and CDR2: SQVTM, ANQGSEA. This CDR3 is built from 17 residues. The CDR3 sequence: CSVLGLGGGESYNEQFF.

CDR3 loop: CASSYSIPYSGGSNNEQFF. This rearrangement joins TRBV6-5 to TRBJ2-1; TCRdb's assignment of TRBD2 cannot be checked, as there is no DNA. CDR3 length: 19 amino acids. Germline V gives CDR1 MNHEY, CDR2 SVGAGI.

The rearrangement uses TRBV20-1 and TRBJ2-3; TCRdb designates TRBD1, a call that cannot be tested without DNA. From germline, CDR1 is DFQATT and CDR2 SNEGSKA (reference sequence). This CDR3 region has 17 residues. The CDR3 region is CSASPLATGVYPDTQYF.

The chain has TRBV5-5 and TRBJ2-7; the TRBD2 assignment by TCRdb is unverifiable without DNA. The CDR3 extends over 16 amino acids. Germline lookup yields CDR1 SGHKS and CDR2 YYEKEE (reference sequence). The CDR3 is CASSLYSASGTYEQYF. The full variable domain, with the rest looked up from reference TRBV5-5 and TRBJ2-7, is DAGVTQSPTHLIKTRGQQVTLRCSPISGHKSVSWYQQVLGQGPQFIFQYYEKEERGRGNFPDRFSARQFPNYSSELNVNALLLGDSALYLCASSLYSASGTYEQYFGPGTRLTVT.

The chain recombines TRBV6-1 with TRBJ1-5; TCRdb picks TRBD1, but there is no DNA to check that call. The germline CDR1 and CDR2 sequences are MNHNS and SASEGT. This CDR3 has 17 residues. CDR3 in amino acids: CASSKTPGPSSNQPQHF.

The gene calls are TRBV7-9 and TRBJ2-3. CDR1 and CDR2 from the germline V gene are SEHNR and FQNEAQ (reference sequence). This CDR3 comprises 13 residues. The CDR3 region is CASSYASTDTQYF.

The chain uses TRBV28 and TRBJ1-2; TCRdb picks TRBD1, but there is no DNA to check that call. The length of the CDR3 is 15 residues. Germline V gene sequence: CDR1 MDHEN, CDR2 SYDVKM. CDR3 sequence: CASSPGTVRPGGYTF.

The rearrangement joins TRBV7-9 to TRBJ2-3; TCRdb designates TRBD2, a call that cannot be tested without DNA. This CDR3 is 15 amino acids long. Germline V gives CDR1 SEHNR, CDR2 FQNEAQ (reference sequence). CDR3 amino acids: CASSLRELLTDTQYF.

V and J are TRBV27 and TRBJ1-2; TCRdb lists TRBD1, though no DNA is available to test this call. The CDR3 runs 12 residues. CDR1 and CDR2 (germline): MNHEY, SMNVEV (reference sequence). Here the CDR3 reads CATRDNFYGYTF.

The chain employs TRBV7-2 and TRBJ2-5; TCRdb calls TRBD1, which cannot be checked without DNA. The CDR3 runs to 15 residues. Germline V gene sequence: CDR1 SGHTA, CDR2 FQGNSA. The CDR3 region is CASSPEGRRTETQYF. The full variable domain, completed using reference TRBV7-2 and TRBJ2-5, is GAGVSQSPSNKVTEKGKDVELRCDPISGHTALYWYRQSLGQGLEFLIYFQGNSAPDKSGLPSDRFSAERTGGSVSTLTIQRTQQEDSAVYLCASSPEGRRTETQYFGPGTRLLVL.

The chain uses TRBV19 and TRBJ1-6; as DNA is missing, the TRBD1 call by TCRdb cannot be tested. The CDR3 loop spans 16 amino acids. Per the germline V gene, CDR1 is LNHDA and CDR2 is SQIVND (reference sequence). The CDR3 region is CASSVRGSPGNSPLHF. The complete variable domain, with remaining parts taken from reference TRBV19 and TRBJ1-6, reads DGGITQSPKYLFRKEGQNVTLSCEQNLNHDAMYWYRQDPGQGLRLIYYSQIVNDFQKGDIAEGYSVSREKKESFPLTVTSAQKNPTAFYLCASSVRGSPGNSPLHFGNGTRLTVT.